The 6 T cell receptor beta chains presented below share a single source sample, sequenced in a study of cytomegalovirus exposure and HLA in healthy donors (dated by TCRdb to about 2017). The method was the immunoSEQ multiplex PCR assay. For the multiplex PCR, a mixture combining 60 forward primers for TCR Vbeta segments and 13 reverse primers for TCR Jbeta segments was used. TCRdb holds this immuneACCESS table with in-frame rearrangements only. Some clones are missing; in checked studies, unresolved V genes explain under half, and the rest has no known cause. This sample comprises some 220,000 clones, about 89% of them detected only once. Roughly 1% of the sample goes to the ten largest clones. The specimen was PBMCs. These receptors originate from a woman aged 18-29 years in good health and CMV-seronegative.

This chain uses TRBV9 with TRBJ1-2; 9 positions agree with TRBD1. With 3 bases clipped from V and 7 bases from J, the junction kept 4 bases outside the gene matches. The germline V gene has CDR1 SGDLS and CDR2 YYNGEE. The CDR3 loop spans 13 amino acids. CDR3 residues: CASSGGQGSGYTF. The DNA of the CDR3 is TGTGCCAGCAGCGGGGGACAGGGTTCTGGCTACACCTTC.

The chain employs TRBV10-3 and TRBJ1-1; a weak D match, TRBD1 (5 bases). V was cut by 6 bases and J by 4 bases, with 12 bases left in between. The germline CDR1 and CDR2 sequences are ENHRY and SYGVKD. CDR3 size: 13 residues. The chain's CDR3 is CAIRPTGVTEAFF. As DNA, the CDR3 is TGTGCCATCAGACCTACAGGAGTCACTGAAGCTTTCTTT.

This clone has more than one count but fewer than ten. The CDR3 is CASSRLAGTNTGELFF. The CDR3 DNA follows: TGCGCCAGCAGCCGTTTAGCGGGGACGAACACCGGGGAGCTGTTTTTT. The rearrangement uses TRBV4-3 and TRBJ2-2, with 8 bases aligning to TRBD2. The CDR3 contains 16 residues. The germline gives CDR1 LGHNA, CDR2 YSLEER. V lost 4 bases, J lost 0 bases, and 4 bases stayed unmatched.

The V and J genes are TRBV15 and TRBJ1-2; the D gene is possibly TRBD1 (6 bases). This CDR3 is 18 amino acids long. The V gene lost 0 bases and the J gene lost 4 bases, with 21 bases spanning the gap. Germline V lookup: CDR1 LNHNV, CDR2 YYDKDF (reference sequence). The chain's CDR3 is CATSRDKQGLRGIYGYTF. The DNA of the CDR3 is TGTGCCACCAGCAGAGATAAACAGGGTCTCAGGGGAATCTATGGCTACACCTTC.

The rearrangement links TRBV7-9 to TRBJ2-5; 8 bases align to TRBD1. Trimming cost V 5 bases and J 7 bases; bases outside gene matches: 12. The CDR3 loop spans 15 amino acids. Germline V gives CDR1 SEHNR, CDR2 FQNEAQ (reference sequence). CDR3: CASSKTSGTGRTQYF. CDR3 DNA sequence: TGTGCCAGCAGCAAAACATCCGGGACAGGCCGGACCCAGTACTTC.

The chain combines TRBV7-6 with TRBJ2-2; maybe TRBD2 (7 bases). The germline V gene encodes CDR1 SGHVS and CDR2 FNYEAQ. The V end was cut by 5 bases, the J end by 6 bases, with 16 bases between. The CDR3 extends over 15 amino acids. The DNA for the CDR3 is TGTGCCAGCAGCGCAGATTGGGGGGGCCCCGGGGAGCTGTTTTTT. Translating it yields CASSADWGGPGELFF. The whole variable domain, remainder taken from reference TRBV7-6 and TRBJ2-2, is GAGVSQSPRYKVTKRGQDVALRCDPISGHVSLYWYRQALGQGPEFLTYFNYEAQQDKSGLPNDRFSAERPEGSISTLTIQRTEQRDSAMYRCASSADWGGPGELFFGEGSRLTVL.